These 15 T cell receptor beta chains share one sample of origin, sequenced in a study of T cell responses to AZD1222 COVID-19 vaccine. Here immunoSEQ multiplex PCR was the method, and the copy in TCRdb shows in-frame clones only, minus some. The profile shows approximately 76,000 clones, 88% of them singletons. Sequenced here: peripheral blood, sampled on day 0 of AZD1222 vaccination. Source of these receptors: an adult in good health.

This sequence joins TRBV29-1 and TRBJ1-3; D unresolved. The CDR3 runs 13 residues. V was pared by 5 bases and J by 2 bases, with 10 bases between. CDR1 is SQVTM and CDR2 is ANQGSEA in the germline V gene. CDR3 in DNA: TGCAGCGTTTGGGAAGACACTGGAAACACCATATATTTT. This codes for CSVWEDTGNTIYF.

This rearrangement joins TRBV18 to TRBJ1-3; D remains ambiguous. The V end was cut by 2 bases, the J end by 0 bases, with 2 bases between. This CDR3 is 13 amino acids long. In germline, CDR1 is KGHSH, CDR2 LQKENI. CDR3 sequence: CASSPFSGNTIYF. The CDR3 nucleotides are TGTGCCAGCTCACCATTCTCTGGAAACACCATATATTTT.

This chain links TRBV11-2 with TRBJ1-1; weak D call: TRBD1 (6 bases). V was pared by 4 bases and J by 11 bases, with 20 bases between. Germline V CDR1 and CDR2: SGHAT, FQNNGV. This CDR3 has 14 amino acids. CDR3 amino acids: CASSSIAGGRKAFF. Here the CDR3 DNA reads TGTGCCAGCAGCTCCATCGCTGGGGGGCGCAAGGCTTTCTTT.

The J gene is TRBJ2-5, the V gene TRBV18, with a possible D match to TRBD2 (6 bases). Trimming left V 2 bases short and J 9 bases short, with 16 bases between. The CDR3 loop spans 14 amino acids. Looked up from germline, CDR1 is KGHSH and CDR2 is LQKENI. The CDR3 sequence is CASSPREGEEAQYF. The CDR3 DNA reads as TGTGCCAGCTCACCAAGGGAAGGGGAGGAGGCCCAGTACTTC. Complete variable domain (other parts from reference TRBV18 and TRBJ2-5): NAGVMQNPRHLVRRRGQEARLRCSPMKGHSHVYWYRQLPEEGLKFMVYLQKENIIDESGMPKERFSAEFPKEGPSILRIQQVVRGDSAAYFCASSPREGEEAQYFGPGTRLLVL.

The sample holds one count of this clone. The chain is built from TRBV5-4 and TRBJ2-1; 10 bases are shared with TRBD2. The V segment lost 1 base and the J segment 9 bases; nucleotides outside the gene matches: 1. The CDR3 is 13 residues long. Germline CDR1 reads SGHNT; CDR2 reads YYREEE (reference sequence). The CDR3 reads CASSLLAGVEQFF. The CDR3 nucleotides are TGTGCCAGCAGCTTGCTAGCGGGGGTTGAGCAGTTCTTC.

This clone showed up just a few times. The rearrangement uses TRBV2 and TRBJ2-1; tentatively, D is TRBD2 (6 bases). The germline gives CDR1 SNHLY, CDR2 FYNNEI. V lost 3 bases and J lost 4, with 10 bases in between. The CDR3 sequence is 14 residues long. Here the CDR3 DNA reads TGTGCCAGCAGTGAGTTAGCGGTTTACAATGAGCAGTTCTTC. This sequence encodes CASSELAVYNEQFF.

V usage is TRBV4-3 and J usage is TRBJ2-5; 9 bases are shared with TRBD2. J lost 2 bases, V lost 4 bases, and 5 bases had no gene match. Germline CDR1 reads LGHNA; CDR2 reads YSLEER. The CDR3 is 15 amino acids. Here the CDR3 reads CASSRRLADQETQYF. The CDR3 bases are TGCGCCAGCAGCCGTCGACTAGCGGATCAAGAGACCCAGTACTTC.

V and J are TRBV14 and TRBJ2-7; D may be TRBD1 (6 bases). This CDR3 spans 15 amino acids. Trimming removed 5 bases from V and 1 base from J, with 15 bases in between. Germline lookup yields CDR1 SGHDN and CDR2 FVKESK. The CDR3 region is CASSSTGTSSYEQYF. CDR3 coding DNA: TGTGCCAGCAGCTCGACAGGCACGAGTTCCTACGAGCAGTACTTC.

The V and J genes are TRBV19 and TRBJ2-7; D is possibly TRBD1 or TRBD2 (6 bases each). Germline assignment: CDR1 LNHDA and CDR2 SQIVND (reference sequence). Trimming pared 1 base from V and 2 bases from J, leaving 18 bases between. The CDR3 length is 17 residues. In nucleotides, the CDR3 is TGTGCCAGTAGTATAGTGGGTCCGGGGGCGATTACCTACGAGCAGTACTTC. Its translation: CASSIVGPGAITYEQYF. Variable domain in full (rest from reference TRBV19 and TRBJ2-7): DGGITQSPKYLFRKEGQNVTLSCEQNLNHDAMYWYRQDPGQGLRLIYYSQIVNDFQKGDIAEGYSVSREKKESFPLTVTSAQKNPTAFYLCASSIVGPGAITYEQYFGPGTRLTVT.

The CDR3, as DNA: TGTGCCAGCAGCTTGGGACGGCTAGACGAGCACACCTTC. Its translation is CASSLGRLDEHTF. J is TRBJ1-2 and V is TRBV5-4; D not certain. The CDR3 runs 13 residues. Per the germline V gene, CDR1 is SGHNT and CDR2 is YYREEE (reference sequence). The V end lost 0 bases, the J end lost 12 bases, and 15 bases lay between the germline ends. Filled out from reference TRBV5-4 and TRBJ1-2, the complete variable domain reads ETGVTQSPTHLIKTRGQQVTLRCSSQSGHNTVSWYQQALGQGPQFIFQYYREEENGRGNFPPRFSGLQFPNYSSELNVNALELDDSALYLCASSLGRLDEHTFGSGTRLTVV.

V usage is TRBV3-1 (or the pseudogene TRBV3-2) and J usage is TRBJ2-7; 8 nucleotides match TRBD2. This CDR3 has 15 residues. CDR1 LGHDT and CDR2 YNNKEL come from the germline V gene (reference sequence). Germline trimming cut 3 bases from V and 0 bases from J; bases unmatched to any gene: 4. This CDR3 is CASSHRLAISYEQYF. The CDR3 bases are TGTGCCAGCAGCCACAGACTAGCGATCTCCTACGAGCAGTACTTC.

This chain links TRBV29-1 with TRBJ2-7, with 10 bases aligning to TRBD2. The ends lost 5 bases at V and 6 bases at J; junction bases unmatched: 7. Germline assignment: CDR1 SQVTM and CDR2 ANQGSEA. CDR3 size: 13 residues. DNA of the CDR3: TGCAGCGTTCTAAGCGGGAGGGGTGGCGAGCAGTACTTC. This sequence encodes CSVLSGRGGEQYF.

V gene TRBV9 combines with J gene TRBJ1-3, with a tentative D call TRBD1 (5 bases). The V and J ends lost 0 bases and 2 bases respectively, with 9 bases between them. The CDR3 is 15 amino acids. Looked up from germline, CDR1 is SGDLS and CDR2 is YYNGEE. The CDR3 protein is CASSVAGGAGNTIYF. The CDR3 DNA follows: TGTGCCAGCAGCGTAGCTGGGGGGGCTGGAAACACCATATATTTT.

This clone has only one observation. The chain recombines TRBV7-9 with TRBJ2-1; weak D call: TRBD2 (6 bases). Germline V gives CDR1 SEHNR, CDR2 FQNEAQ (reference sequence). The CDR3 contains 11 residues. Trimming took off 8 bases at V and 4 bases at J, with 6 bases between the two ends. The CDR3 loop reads CASREYNEQFF. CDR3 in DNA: TGTGCCAGCCGGGAGTACAATGAGCAGTTCTTC.

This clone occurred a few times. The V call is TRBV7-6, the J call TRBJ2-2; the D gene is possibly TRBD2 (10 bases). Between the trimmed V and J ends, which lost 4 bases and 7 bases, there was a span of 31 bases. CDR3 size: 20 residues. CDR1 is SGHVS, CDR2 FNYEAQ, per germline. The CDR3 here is CASSSPGQGTAGGPFGELFF. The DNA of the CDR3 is TGTGCCAGCAGCTCCCCGGGACAGGGAACAGCGGGAGGGCCTTTCGGGGAGCTGTTTTTT.